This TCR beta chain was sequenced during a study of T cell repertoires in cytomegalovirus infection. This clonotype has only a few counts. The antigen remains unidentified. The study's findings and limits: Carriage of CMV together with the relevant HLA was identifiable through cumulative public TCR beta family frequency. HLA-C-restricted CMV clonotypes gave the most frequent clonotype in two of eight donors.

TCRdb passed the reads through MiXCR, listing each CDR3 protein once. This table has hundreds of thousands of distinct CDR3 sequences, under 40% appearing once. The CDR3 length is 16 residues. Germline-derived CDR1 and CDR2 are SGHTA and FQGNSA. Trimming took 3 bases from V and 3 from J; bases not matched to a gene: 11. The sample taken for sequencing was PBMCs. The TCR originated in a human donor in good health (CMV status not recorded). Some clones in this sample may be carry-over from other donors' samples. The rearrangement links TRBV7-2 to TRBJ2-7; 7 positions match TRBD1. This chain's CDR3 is CASSFRGRDRGYEQYF. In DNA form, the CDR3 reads TGTGCCAGCAGCTTTAGGGGAAGGGACAGAGGCTACGAGCAGTACTTC.